What follows are 16 T cell receptor beta chains derived from one specimen sequenced in a study of vaccination effects on CD4 cells after COVID-19. No antigen has been identified for these receptors. TCRdb's table, derived via immunoSEQ multiplex PCR, lists solely in-frame clones and lacks some. The data contain over 30,000 clones, around 80% of them singletons. Viral peptide pools were used in the ViraFEST assay to expand antigen-specific CD4+ T cells, and sequencing came afterward. Following 10 days of culture, CD4+ T cells were isolated. Every participant took two doses of the BNT162b2 or mRNA-1273 vaccine. Specimen: CD4+ T cells from PBMCs cultured with HCoV-NL63 spike peptides, collected after COVID-19 vaccination. The receptor set was obtained from a human donor who received a COVID-19 vaccine. Some clones in this sample may be carry-over from other donors' samples.

A remark on this clone: Other DNA sequences in this specimen translate into the identical CDR3. The V call is TRBV7-2, the J call TRBJ2-7, with unresolved D. Trimming stripped 1 base from V and 3 bases from J, with 7 bases between. The CDR3 runs 13 residues. Germline V CDR1 and CDR2: SGHTA, FQGNSA. This chain's CDR3 is CASSLVAGYEQYV. CDR3 coding DNA: TGTGCCAGCAGCTTAGTTGCCGGCTACGAGCAGTACGTC.

The chain links TRBV27 to TRBJ1-6; tentative D call: TRBD1 (5 bases). This CDR3 has 13 amino acids. CDR1 and CDR2 (germline): MNHEY, SMNVEV (reference sequence). Trimming shortened V by 6 bases and J by 10 bases, and 13 bases separated the two germline ends. CDR3 sequence reads: CASSRDFQSPLHF. CDR3 nucleotides: TGTGCCAGCAGCCGGGACTTTCAATCACCCCTCCACTTT.

The table lists this clone with a few counts. V and J are TRBV5-4 and TRBJ2-4, with D perhaps matching TRBD1 (6 bases). The CDR3 covers 14 residues. Trimming took off 4 bases at V and 7 bases at J, with 15 bases between the two ends. Per germline, CDR1 SGHNT and CDR2 YYREEE (reference sequence). Here the CDR3 DNA reads TGTGCCAGCAGCCCCCGTGGGGGCCTGAACATTCAGTACTTC. It specifies CASSPRGGLNIQYF.

This chain links TRBV18 with TRBJ2-7; maybe TRBD2 (6 bases). V was cut by 4 bases and J by 3 bases, with 10 bases left in between. This CDR3 has 13 amino acids. CDR1 and CDR2 from the germline V gene are KGHSH and LQKENI. The CDR3 loop reads CASSLGLSYEQYV. The CDR3, as DNA: TGTGCCAGCTCACTCGGACTAAGCTACGAGCAGTACGTC.

The chain links TRBV4-1 to TRBJ1-5, with TRBD1 as a possible D gene (5 bases). Trimming removed 2 bases from V and 7 bases from J, with 9 bases in between. Looked up from germline, CDR1 is MGHRA and CDR2 is YSYEKL. The CDR3 is 13 residues long. The CDR3 DNA is TGCGCCAGCAGCCAACCCCAGGGACAGCCCCAGCATTTT. Encoded protein: CASSQPQGQPQHF.

The V gene is TRBV7-2, the J gene TRBJ2-3; D is perhaps TRBD1 or TRBD2 (5 bases each). Germline CDR1 and CDR2: SGHTA and FQGNSA. With 4 bases removed from V and 0 bases from J, the gap between germline ends came to 14 bases. The length of the CDR3 is 16 residues. The CDR3 DNA follows: TGTGCCAGCAGCTCGTCGGGGCTCCCCAGCACAGATACGCAGTATTTT. Protein: CASSSSGLPSTDTQYF.

The chain employs TRBV28 and TRBJ1-6, with 7 bases matching TRBD1. In germline, CDR1 is MDHEN, CDR2 SYDVKM. Germline trimming cut 4 bases from V and 11 bases from J; bases unmatched to any gene: 11. This CDR3 spans 15 amino acids. The CDR3: CASSSPRGQRTPLHF. The DNA for the CDR3 is TGTGCCAGCAGTTCCCCACGGGGACAGAGGACACCCCTCCACTTT.

The chain carries TRBV5-1 and TRBJ1-6; D gene unclear. V was shortened by 1 base and J by 5 bases, with 13 bases between the two germline ends. Germline V lookup: CDR1 SGHRS, CDR2 YFSETQ. There are 16 residues in the CDR3. As DNA, the CDR3 is TGCGCCAGCAGCTTGCAATCAGATCCCGATAATTCACCCCTCCACTTT. This translates into CASSLQSDPDNSPLHF.

V gene TRBV6-5 combines with J gene TRBJ2-7; TRBD1 is a possible D gene (6 bases). This CDR3 region has 14 residues. Germline V gene lookup returns CDR1 MNHEY and CDR2 SVGAGI. The V end was cut by 5 bases, the J end by 2 bases, with 13 bases between. In nucleotides, the CDR3 is TGTGCCAGCAGTCCGACGGGACAAACCTACGAGCAGTACGTC. It yields the protein CASSPTGQTYEQYV.

Details on this clone: Sequence at one end of the junction differs from germline and may be a read error. The chain couples TRBV19 to TRBJ2-5; D is possibly TRBD1 or TRBD2 (5 bases each). This CDR3 is built from 15 residues. Germline CDR1 LNHDA, CDR2 SQIVND (reference sequence). The CDR3 coding sequence is TGTGCCAGTAGTATGGTGGCAGGGACGTTGACGACCCGGTACTTC. It yields the protein CASSMVAGTLTTRYF.

CDR3 sequence (DNA): TGTGCCAGCTCATCGGACAGTTACGAGCAGTACGTC. The encoded protein is CASSSDSYEQYV. This chain links TRBV18 with TRBJ2-7, with D possibly being TRBD1 (6 bases). This CDR3 is built from 12 residues. Trimming pared 5 bases from V and 4 bases from J, leaving 9 bases between. Germline values: CDR1 KGHSH, CDR2 LQKENI.

The chain recombines TRBV2 with TRBJ1-5; D gene unclear. Trimming cost V 6 bases and J 1 base, with 10 bases left between them. There are 14 residues in the CDR3. CDR1 and CDR2 from the germline V gene are SNHLY and FYNNEI. The CDR3 loop reads CASRGSQSNQPQHF. CDR3 nucleotides: TGTGCCAGCAGAGGGAGTCAAAGCAATCAGCCCCAGCATTTT.

The gene calls are TRBV4-1 and TRBJ1-1, with a possible D match to TRBD1 (6 bases). V lost 5 bases and J lost 4, with 14 bases in between. The germline gives CDR1 MGHRA, CDR2 YSYEKL. This CDR3 has 14 amino acids. The CDR3 DNA reads TGCGCCAGCAGCACCACAAGGGGGGGCACTGAAGCTTTCTTT. Amino acids: CASSTTRGGTEAFF.

This clone showed up just a few times. The J gene is TRBJ2-7, the V gene TRBV5-8; 9 bases are shared with TRBD1. Germline CDR1 is SGHTS and CDR2 is YDEGEE. The CDR3 extends over 14 amino acids. With V trimmed by 5 bases and J by 0 bases, 3 bases remained unmatched. The CDR3 here is CASSRGQGSYEQYV. The DNA of the CDR3 is TGTGCCAGCAGTCGGGGACAGGGCTCCTACGAGCAGTACGTC.

This clone was observed a single time. The V gene is TRBV18, the J gene TRBJ1-1; D is uncertain. The CDR3 has 14 residues. Germline CDR1 KGHSH, CDR2 LQKENI. The ends were cut back, 5 bases at V and 8 bases at J, with 18 bases in the middle. CDR3 bases: TGTGCCAGCTCATTTAAGCCCCAAGACATCGAAGCTTTCTTT. It encodes CASSFKPQDIEAFF.

V and J are TRBV5-1 and TRBJ2-1; 13 bases fit TRBD2. This CDR3 is built from 17 residues. The germline V gene has CDR1 SGHRS and CDR2 YFSETQ. Trimming at V came to 0 bases and at J to 6 bases, leaving 6 bases not matched to a gene. As DNA, the CDR3 is TGCGCCAGCAGCTTGGGACCACTAGCGGGGGGGGTCAATGAGCAGTTCTTC. Its translation: CASSLGPLAGGVNEQFF.